Listed below are T cell receptor beta chains from one sample, sequenced in a study of blood T cell repertoires in COVID-19. Some clones are missing from TCRdb's copy, which holds only in-frame ones; the method was immunoSEQ multiplex PCR. The sample carries a few hundred thousand clones, approximately 85% recorded once. The sequencing input was peripheral blood. These receptors all come from a human donor with COVID-19, enrolled during active disease. The donor label of this sample is uncertain. Each CDR3 is given with its conserved first and last residue. A D gene is named only where the DNA matches it firmly. Some rows mark clone size as missing; the rest say once, few, many or name a class of expanded clone.

d_gene: NA
v_gene: TRBV19
abundance: NA
j_gene: TRBJ1-3
CDR3aa: CASTQPSSSGNTIYF
CDR3nt: TGTGCCAGTACCCAACCCTCTAGCTCTGGAAACACCATATATTTT

d_gene: NA
v_gene: TRBV1
abundance: once
j_gene: TRBJ2-5
CDR3aa: CTSSQGLRAGETQYF
CDR3nt: TGCACCAGCAGCCAAGGCCTTCGAGCAGGCGAGACCCAGTACTTC

d_gene: TRBD2
v_gene: TRBV6-1
abundance: once
j_gene: TRBJ2-5
CDR3aa: CASSEPPTSAEETQYF
CDR3nt: TGTGCCAGCAGTGAACCCCCAACTAGCGCGGAAGAGACCCAGTACTTC

d_gene: TRBD2
v_gene: TRBV24-1
abundance: NA
j_gene: TRBJ2-3
CDR3aa: CATSPGLAGGTDTQYF
CDR3nt: TGTGCCACCTCCCCGGGGCTAGCGGGGGGCACAGATACGCAGTATTTT

d_gene: TRBD2
v_gene: TRBV7-6
abundance: NA
j_gene: TRBJ2-1
CDR3aa: CASSSLTSDGEQFF
CDR3nt: TGTGCCAGCAGCTCCCTGACTAGCGATGGTGAGCAGTTCTTC

d_gene: TRBD1
v_gene: TRBV27
abundance: few
j_gene: TRBJ2-1
CDR3aa: CASSPYRGHNEQFF
CDR3nt: TGTGCCAGCAGTCCCTACAGGGGGCACAATGAGCAGTTCTTC

d_gene: TRBD1
v_gene: TRBV18
abundance: NA
j_gene: TRBJ2-1
CDR3aa: CASSPISQGSNDLGEQFF
CDR3nt: TGTGCCAGCTCACCAATTTCACAGGGGTCGAACGATCTGGGTGAGCAGTTCTTC

d_gene: NA
v_gene: TRBV2
abundance: NA
j_gene: TRBJ1-2
CDR3aa: CASRLVGAGGYTF
CDR3nt: TGTGCCAGCAGATTGGTGGGGGCTGGGGGCTACACCTTC

d_gene: NA
v_gene: TRBV11-3
abundance: NA
j_gene: TRBJ2-2
CDR3aa: CASSYQQGTGELFF
CDR3nt: TGTGCCAGCAGCTATCAACAGGGAACCGGGGAGCTGTTTTTT

d_gene: NA
v_gene: TRBV7-8
abundance: NA
j_gene: TRBJ2-7
CDR3aa: CASSPDSRVEQYF
CDR3nt: TGTGCCAGCAGCCCCGATAGCAGGGTCGAGCAGTACTTC

d_gene: TRBD2
v_gene: TRBV28
abundance: NA
j_gene: TRBJ2-1
CDR3aa: CASSLFEGGLNSPNEQFF
CDR3nt: TGTGCCAGCAGTTTATTCGAGGGAGGGCTTAATTCCCCCAATGAGCAGTTCTTC

d_gene: TRBD1
v_gene: TRBV19
abundance: NA
j_gene: TRBJ1-5
CDR3aa: CASSDRVDQPQHF
CDR3nt: TGTGCCAGTAGTGACAGGGTGGATCAGCCCCAGCATTTT

d_gene: TRBD2
v_gene: TRBV24-1
abundance: NA
j_gene: TRBJ2-1
CDR3aa: CATSKGLAGGNEQFF
CDR3nt: TGTGCCACCAGTAAAGGACTAGCGGGAGGAAATGAGCAGTTCTTC

d_gene: TRBD2
v_gene: TRBV4-1
abundance: once
j_gene: TRBJ2-1
CDR3aa: CASSQELAGYNEQFF
CDR3nt: TGCGCCAGCAGCCAAGAACTAGCGGGTTACAATGAGCAGTTCTTC

d_gene: TRBD1
v_gene: TRBV30
abundance: NA
j_gene: TRBJ1-2
CDR3aa: CAWSRAQTGTGGRGNYGYTF
CDR3nt: TGTGCCTGGAGCCGTGCCCAAACCGGGACAGGGGGAAGGGGAAACTATGGCTACACCTTC

d_gene: TRBD1
v_gene: TRBV9
abundance: NA
j_gene: TRBJ1-2
CDR3aa: CASSSRTGGGVGYGYTF
CDR3nt: TGTGCCAGCAGCTCGCGGACAGGGGGCGGTGTTGGCTATGGCTACACCTTC

d_gene: NA
v_gene: TRBV29-1
abundance: NA
j_gene: TRBJ1-1
CDR3aa: CSVDSRGNTEAFF
CDR3nt: TGCAGCGTTGATTCGCGGGGGAACACTGAAGCTTTCTTT

d_gene: TRBD2
v_gene: TRBV7-3
abundance: NA
j_gene: TRBJ2-3
CDR3aa: CASSPRLAGTDTQYF
CDR3nt: TGTGCCAGCAGCCCCCGACTAGCGGGAACAGATACGCAGTATTTT

d_gene: NA
v_gene: TRBV2
abundance: NA
j_gene: TRBJ2-7
CDR3aa: CASTLLPEMVYEQYF
CDR3nt: TGTGCCAGCACTCTTCTCCCGGAGATGGTTTACGAGCAGTACTTC

d_gene: NA
v_gene: TRBV6-5
abundance: once
j_gene: TRBJ1-6
CDR3aa: CASSMEHNSPLHF
CDR3nt: TGTGCCAGCTCCATGGAGCATAATTCACCCCTCCACTTT

d_gene: NA
v_gene: TRBV9
abundance: few
j_gene: TRBJ2-1
CDR3aa: CASSVVLQGGEQFF
CDR3nt: TGTGCCAGCAGCGTAGTACTACAGGGGGGGGAGCAGTTCTTC

d_gene: TRBD1
v_gene: TRBV6-5
abundance: NA
j_gene: TRBJ2-6
CDR3aa: CASSIQGAGANVLTF
CDR3nt: TGTGCCAGCAGTATACAGGGGGCTGGGGCCAACGTCCTGACTTTC

d_gene: NA
v_gene: TRBV6-1
abundance: NA
j_gene: TRBJ1-1
CDR3aa: CASSEGGALNTEAFF
CDR3nt: TGTGCCAGCAGTGAAGGAGGTGCCCTGAACACTGAAGCTTTCTTT

d_gene: NA
v_gene: TRBV20-1
abundance: NA
j_gene: TRBJ1-5
CDR3aa: CSASSGRGQPQHF
CDR3nt: TGCAGTGCTAGTTCCGGGAGAGGTCAGCCCCAGCATTTT

d_gene: NA
v_gene: TRBV18
abundance: NA
j_gene: TRBJ2-7
CDR3aa: CASSPPDGTYEQYF
CDR3nt: TGTGCCAGCTCACCTCCGGACGGGACCTACGAGCAGTACTTC

d_gene: TRBD1
v_gene: TRBV5-6
abundance: NA
j_gene: TRBJ1-1
CDR3aa: CASSLNGRGPTEAFF
CDR3nt: TGTGCCAGCAGCTTAAACGGCAGGGGGCCAACTGAAGCTTTCTTT

d_gene: NA
v_gene: TRBV5-1
abundance: NA
j_gene: TRBJ1-1
CDR3aa: CASSLAVSGTEAFF
CDR3nt: TGCGCCAGCAGCTTGGCCGTGTCGGGAACTGAAGCTTTCTTT

d_gene: TRBD1
v_gene: TRBV18
abundance: NA
j_gene: TRBJ1-2
CDR3aa: CASSPVEQGGYGYTF
CDR3nt: TGTGCCAGCTCACCAGTCGAACAGGGGGGGTATGGCTACACCTTC

d_gene: NA
v_gene: TRBV19
abundance: NA
j_gene: TRBJ1-2
CDR3aa: CASSVSGDSHGYTF
CDR3nt: TGTGCCAGTAGTGTTAGCGGCGACAGCCATGGCTACACCTTC

d_gene: NA
v_gene: TRBV12-3/TRBV12-4
abundance: many
j_gene: TRBJ1-2
CDR3aa: CASSLEAGKGYTF
CDR3nt: TGTGCCAGCAGTTTAGAGGCGGGGAAGGGCTACACCTTC

d_gene: NA
v_gene: TRBV6-6
abundance: NA
j_gene: TRBJ2-7
CDR3aa: CASSSSEQYF
CDR3nt: TGTGCCAGCAGTTCTTCCGAGCAGTACTTC

d_gene: TRBD2
v_gene: TRBV11-2
abundance: once
j_gene: TRBJ2-1
CDR3aa: CASSLATSGAEQFF
CDR3nt: TGTGCCAGCAGCTTAGCGACTAGCGGAGCGGAGCAGTTCTTC

d_gene: TRBD1
v_gene: TRBV7-2
abundance: NA
j_gene: TRBJ2-5
CDR3aa: CATSQGAPETQYF
CDR3nt: TGTGCCACCTCACAGGGGGCGCCCGAGACCCAGTACTTC